These 15 T cell receptor beta chains were all obtained from the same sample, sequenced in a study of blood T cell repertoires in COVID-19. The table came from immunoSEQ multiplex PCR; TCRdb's copy has only in-frame clones and leaves some out. The sample yields roughly 250,000 clones, 75% to 90% seen once. The sequenced sample was peripheral blood. These receptors were taken from a man aged 25 to 40 with acute or convalescent COVID-19.

The chain recombines TRBV18 with TRBJ2-2, with D uncertain. The germline gives CDR1 KGHSH, CDR2 LQKENI. V lost 1 base and J lost 4, with 10 bases in between. CDR3 size: 15 residues. The CDR3 loop reads CASSPLPRATGELFF. The DNA of the CDR3 is TGTGCCAGCTCACCACTGCCGCGCGCCACCGGGGAGCTGTTTTTT.

The J gene is TRBJ1-2, the V gene TRBV6-1; maybe TRBD1 (5 bases). Looked up from germline, CDR1 is MNHNS and CDR2 is SASEGT. This CDR3 has 17 residues. V gave up 2 bases and J gave up 1 base, with 17 bases separating them. The CDR3 region is CASSEHTGAGNNYGYTF. In DNA form, the CDR3 reads TGTGCCAGCAGTGAACATACGGGCGCAGGGAATAACTATGGCTACACCTTC.

The chain is built from TRBV18 and TRBJ1-1; D unresolved. V was clipped by 2 bases and J by 8 bases, with 15 bases between them. The CDR3 runs 14 residues. Germline values: CDR1 KGHSH, CDR2 LQKENI. The CDR3 sequence is CASSPSWAEREAFF. The CDR3 DNA follows: TGTGCCAGCTCACCATCCTGGGCAGAACGGGAAGCTTTCTTT.

The chain carries TRBV29-1 and TRBJ2-1; 11 bases are a match to TRBD2. This CDR3 region has 19 residues. Germline V CDR1 and CDR2: SQVTM, ANQGSEA. Trimming took 1 base from V and 3 from J; bases not matched to a gene: 14. CDR3: CSVEGMGGLAGGLYNEQFF. DNA for the CDR3: TGCAGCGTTGAAGGGATGGGAGGGCTAGCGGGAGGACTCTACAATGAGCAGTTCTTC.

The gene calls are TRBV24-1 and TRBJ1-4; 11 positions match TRBD1. This CDR3 has 17 amino acids. V was pared by 3 bases and J by 2 bases, with 4 bases of the junction left unmatched. Germline V gene data show CDR1 as KGHDR and CDR2 as SFDVKD. The DNA for the CDR3 is TGTGCCACCAGTGATCGGGGACAGGGGGTCACTAATGAAAAACTGTTTTTT. It yields the protein CATSDRGQGVTNEKLFF.

This chain links TRBV19 with TRBJ2-1, with 7 bases lining up with TRBD1. The V gene's germline CDR1 is LNHDA and CDR2 SQIVND (reference sequence). Trimming removed 4 bases from V and 3 bases from J; junction bases left unmatched: 9. The CDR3 covers 16 residues. This chain's CDR3 is CASSSRQGNDYNEQFF. In nucleotides, the CDR3 is TGTGCCAGTAGTAGTAGACAGGGAAACGACTACAATGAGCAGTTCTTC. Full variable domain (remainder filled in from reference TRBV19 and TRBJ2-1): DGGITQSPKYLFRKEGQNVTLSCEQNLNHDAMYWYRQDPGQGLRLIYYSQIVNDFQKGDIAEGYSVSREKKESFPLTVTSAQKNPTAFYLCASSSRQGNDYNEQFFGPGTRLTVL.

The chain couples TRBV3-1 (or the pseudogene TRBV3-2) to TRBJ1-1, with D unclear. Trimming shortened V by 4 bases and J by 5 bases, and 17 bases separated the two germline ends. This CDR3 comprises 15 residues. Germline CDR1 and CDR2: LGHDT and YNNKEL (reference sequence). Written as DNA, the CDR3 is TGTGCCAGCAGCCCTATACTAGTGGGAGGGACTGAAGCTTTCTTT. It encodes CASSPILVGGTEAFF.

The J gene is TRBJ1-2, the V gene TRBV7-2; no clear D. Trimming pared 2 bases from V and 6 bases from J, leaving 10 bases between. CDR3 length: 13 amino acids. Germline values: CDR1 SGHTA, CDR2 FQGNSA. DNA for the CDR3: TGTGCCAGCAGCTTAAAAGCGTCCCATGGCTACACCTTC. It yields the protein CASSLKASHGYTF.

The chain has TRBV19 and TRBJ2-3; unclear D gene. There are 14 residues in the CDR3. Trimming stripped 3 bases from V and 0 bases from J, with 7 bases between. Germline CDR1 LNHDA, CDR2 SQIVND (reference sequence). The CDR3 nucleotides read TGTGCCAGTAGTATGGCCCGAAGCACAGATACGCAGTATTTT. This sequence encodes CASSMARSTDTQYF. The entire variable domain, with the rest obtained from reference TRBV19 and TRBJ2-3, is as follows: DGGITQSPKYLFRKEGQNVTLSCEQNLNHDAMYWYRQDPGQGLRLIYYSQIVNDFQKGDIAEGYSVSREKKESFPLTVTSAQKNPTAFYLCASSMARSTDTQYFGPGTRLTVL.

J is TRBJ2-2 and V is TRBV4-1; D gene uncertain. Trimming removed 1 base at V and 1 base at J, with 10 bases between. This CDR3 region has 16 residues. The germline CDR1 and CDR2 sequences are MGHRA and YSYEKL. CDR3 amino acids: CASSQVVSGNTGELFF. CDR3 nucleotides: TGCGCCAGCAGCCAAGTTGTATCAGGGAACACCGGGGAGCTGTTTTTT.

The chain carries TRBV11-2 and TRBJ2-1; 13 nucleotides match TRBD2. The germline gives CDR1 SGHAT, CDR2 FQNNGV. V lost 5 bases and J lost 7; bases outside the gene matches: 8. The length of the CDR3 is 16 residues. The CDR3 DNA reads as TGTGCCAGCAGCCAAGGACTAGCGGGAGTGGGAAATGAGCAGTTCTTC. Translating gives CASSQGLAGVGNEQFF.

The CDR3 spells CASSETGFFLYEQYF. CDR3 DNA: TGTGCCAGCAGCGAAACAGGGTTCTTCCTATACGAGCAGTACTTC. The genes are TRBV9 and TRBJ2-7, with a tentative D call TRBD1 (6 bases). The V end was cut by 3 bases, the J end by 4 bases, with 17 bases between. CDR3 size: 15 residues. Per the germline V gene, CDR1 is SGDLS and CDR2 is YYNGEE.

V gene TRBV9 combines with J gene TRBJ2-7; the D gene is possibly TRBD2 (5 bases). Trimming took off 0 bases at V and 9 bases at J, with 13 bases between the two ends. The CDR3 length is 13 residues. Germline CDR1 SGDLS, CDR2 YYNGEE. CDR3 residues: CASSVVRVLGQYF. The CDR3 DNA reads TGTGCCAGCAGCGTAGTGAGGGTGTTAGGGCAGTACTTC.

The V call is TRBV4-2, the J call TRBJ1-2; the match to TRBD1 covers 8 bases. V gave up 1 base and J gave up 0 bases; unmatched junction bases: 7. This CDR3 is built from 17 residues. CDR1 is LGHNA and CDR2 is YNFKEQ in the germline V gene. CDR3 bases: TGTGCCAGCAGCCAAGCGTCCGCAGGGGGCCCTAACTATGGCTACACCTTC. This codes for CASSQASAGGPNYGYTF.

This rearrangement joins TRBV19 to TRBJ2-2, with D possibly being TRBD1 (6 bases). This CDR3 is 16 amino acids long. V was cut by 8 bases and J by 2 bases, with 18 bases left in between. The V gene's germline CDR1 is LNHDA and CDR2 SQIVND (reference sequence). The DNA of the CDR3 is TGTGCCAGTGTGAGTTGGGGGCCACGAAACACCGGGGAGCTGTTTTTT. It is translated as CASVSWGPRNTGELFF.